These 10 T cell receptor beta chains were all obtained from the same sample, sequenced in a study of beta chain features in type 1 diabetes. The study reverse transcribed the entire isolated RNA, so it sequenced expressed TCRB transcripts. This table comes from immunoSEQ multiplex PCR, and its TCRdb copy is limited to in-frame clones, with some not included. The data hold 130,000 to 150,000 clones, with under 60% observed a single time. What was sequenced was Tregs from blood. Source of these receptors: a man in his late teens or twenties in good health.

This clone has a handful of counts. The chain is built from TRBV7-8 and TRBJ2-1; weak D call: TRBD1 (6 bases). The ends were cut back, 1 base at V and 7 bases at J, with 8 bases in the middle. CDR3 length: 13 amino acids. CDR1 is SGHVS and CDR2 is FQNEAQ in the germline V gene. The CDR3 sequence: CASSLDRANEQFF. The DNA for the CDR3 is TGTGCCAGCAGCTTAGACAGGGCAAATGAGCAGTTCTTC.

The V call is TRBV7-9, the J call TRBJ1-2; 9 positions agree with TRBD1. Trimming took 4 bases from V and 8 from J; bases not matched to a gene: 11. Germline CDR1 and CDR2: SEHNR and FQNEAQ (reference sequence). CDR3 length: 15 residues. CDR3: CASSSGTGTVRGYTF. The CDR3 bases are TGTGCCAGCAGCTCAGGGACAGGGACGGTCCGAGGCTACACCTTC.

This clone came up a few times. CDR3 DNA sequence: TGTGCCAGCAGGGAGGGAGGGCGAAATCAGCCCCAGCATTTT. Translated: CASREGGRNQPQHF. V usage is TRBV6-6 and J usage is TRBJ1-5; D ambiguous. Germline CDR1 and CDR2: MNHNY and SVGAGI (reference sequence). There are 14 residues in the CDR3. Trimming removed 6 bases at V and 4 bases at J, with 13 bases between.

This chain joins TRBV18 and TRBJ2-2; 8 bases are shared with TRBD1. The CDR3 has 17 residues. Germline assignment: CDR1 KGHSH and CDR2 LQKENI. V was clipped by 3 bases and J by 5 bases; unmatched bases: 11. In nucleotides, the CDR3 is TGTGCCAGCTCACCGACGTGGGCAGGGGGCCGGACCGGGGAGCTGTTTTTT. Translation: CASSPTWAGGRTGELFF.

This sequence joins TRBV5-1 and TRBJ2-3, with TRBD2 matching 11 bases. V trimming: 4 bases; J trimming: 3 bases; junction bases outside the gene matches: 7. The CDR3 is made up of 16 amino acids. Germline loops: CDR1 SGHRS, CDR2 YFSETQ. Written as DNA, the CDR3 is TGCGCCAGCAGCCGCTGGACTAGCGGGCAAACAGATACGCAGTATTTT. It specifies CASSRWTSGQTDTQYF.

This rearrangement joins TRBV4-3 to TRBJ2-2; TRBD2 matches 10 bases. Germline CDR1 is LGHNA and CDR2 is YSLEER. Losses at the gene ends were 4 bases for V and 6 bases for J; bases not matched to a gene: 11. This CDR3 comprises 17 residues. The CDR3 sequence: CASSRRAGGRVAGELFF. The CDR3, as DNA: TGCGCCAGCAGCCGGAGAGCGGGAGGGCGAGTGGCCGGGGAGCTGTTTTTT.

CDR3 sequence (DNA): TGTGCCAGCAGCTGGACTCTAAGCACAGATACGCAGTATTTT. It encodes CASSWTLSTDTQYF. This chain uses TRBV7-8 with TRBJ2-3; possibly TRBD2 for D (5 bases). Trimming pared 4 bases from V and 0 bases from J, leaving 8 bases between. The length of the CDR3 is 14 residues. CDR1 is SGHVS, CDR2 FQNEAQ, per germline. The full variable domain, rest sourced from reference TRBV7-8 and TRBJ2-3, is GAGVSQSPRYKVAKRGQDVALRCDPISGHVSLFWYQQALGQGPEFLTYFQNEAQLDKSGLPSDRFFAERPEGSVSTLKIQRTQQEDSAVYLCASSWTLSTDTQYFGPGTRLTVL.

Notes on this clone: A junction boundary mismatches the germline segment, possibly from a read error. This chain connects TRBV30 to TRBJ1-1; TRBD1 might be the D (5 bases). Germline CDR1 reads GTSNPN; CDR2 reads SVGIG (reference sequence). This CDR3 region has 13 residues. The CDR3 spells CAWSLHRRSRATF. In DNA, the CDR3 is TGTGCCTGGAGTCTCCATCGGAGATCCAGGGCGACCTTT.

This clone has only a few counts. J is TRBJ1-3 and V is TRBV5-8, with 7 positions matching TRBD1. V was pared by 4 bases and J by 4 bases, with 11 bases of the junction left unmatched. This CDR3 region has 16 residues. Germline V CDR1 and CDR2: SGHTS, YDEGEE. CDR3 amino acids: CASSLWAGGSGNTIYF. The CDR3 nucleotides read TGTGCCAGCAGCCTTTGGGCAGGGGGAAGCGGAAACACCATATATTTT.

The CDR3 DNA reads TGTGCCAGCTCACCTCCCGGGACTAGCGGTTCTTCCGGGGAGCTGTTTTTT. Its translation is CASSPPGTSGSSGELFF. The rearrangement uses TRBV18 and TRBJ2-2, with 11 bases aligning to TRBD2. With 3 bases clipped from V and 6 bases from J, the junction kept 9 bases outside the gene matches. Germline V gene data show CDR1 as KGHSH and CDR2 as LQKENI. The CDR3 loop spans 17 amino acids.